This entry lists 2 T cell receptor beta chains sequenced from one sample in a study of blood T cell dynamics during melanoma immunotherapy. Regarding time point: pre-treatment baseline. This table comes from immunoSEQ multiplex PCR, and its TCRdb copy is limited to in-frame clones, with some not included. This sample carries some 15,000 clones, roughly nine tenths of them seen once, and the ten largest clones take 1.5% to 2%. Material: blood, obtained from a patient treated with checkpoint blockade. These receptors all stem from a human donor with melanoma.

CDR3 amino acids: CASSLGPGETQYF. For the CDR3, the DNA is TGTGCCAGCAGCTTAGGGCCGGGGGAGACCCAGTACTTC. The chain is built from TRBV7-9 and TRBJ2-5; perhaps TRBD2 as D (5 bases). This CDR3 spans 13 amino acids. CDR1 and CDR2 (germline): SEHNR, FQNEAQ (reference sequence). V lost 1 base, J lost 5 bases, and 8 bases lay in between. Combining the CDR3 with reference TRBV7-9 and TRBJ2-5 gives the whole variable domain DTGVSQNPRHKITKRGQNVTFRCDPISEHNRLYWYRQTLGQGPEFLTYFQNEAQLEKSRLLSDRFSAERPKGSFSTLEIQRTEQGDSAMYLCASSLGPGETQYFGPGTRLLVL.

This clone appeared a few times. CDR3 residues: CASSHGTGAYLTGSPLHF. Written as DNA, the CDR3 is TGTGCCAGTAGTCATGGGACAGGGGCCTACCTAACGGGCTCACCCCTCCACTTT. This chain connects TRBV19 to TRBJ1-6; TRBD1 matches at 10 bases. CDR1 is LNHDA and CDR2 is SQIVND in the germline V gene (reference sequence). The CDR3 sequence is 18 residues long. V gave up 5 bases and J gave up 10 bases; unmatched junction bases: 17.